This entry is about one T cell receptor (beta chain). Antigen unknown. Prepared libraries of TCR beta cDNA carried unique molecular identifiers. TCRdb processed the PCR reads anew with MiXCR; each CDR3 protein has one entry. The data show 450,000 to 650,000 distinct CDR3 sequences, with roughly two fifths seen just once and about 1.5% held by the top ten. This entry is derived from a study of post-analysis software for immune sequencing data. Findings of the study overall: There were roughly five TRBV segments more frequent in patients than controls, and TRBV5-6, TRBV5-1 and TRBV20-1 were among them.

CDR1 is SGHDN, CDR2 FVKESK, per germline. This CDR3 contains 13 residues. The rearrangement uses TRBV14 and TRBJ2-1; 7 bases map to TRBD2. Near its end, the DNA agrees better with TRBJ2-7, so the J call may be wrong. This sequence was found in a girl aged 10 to 17 with multiple sclerosis. Sequencing used blood. The CDR3 region has the DNA TGTGCCAGCAGCCCCGGCGGGGGAAGCGAGCAGTACTTC. Translation gives CASSPGGGSEQYF.